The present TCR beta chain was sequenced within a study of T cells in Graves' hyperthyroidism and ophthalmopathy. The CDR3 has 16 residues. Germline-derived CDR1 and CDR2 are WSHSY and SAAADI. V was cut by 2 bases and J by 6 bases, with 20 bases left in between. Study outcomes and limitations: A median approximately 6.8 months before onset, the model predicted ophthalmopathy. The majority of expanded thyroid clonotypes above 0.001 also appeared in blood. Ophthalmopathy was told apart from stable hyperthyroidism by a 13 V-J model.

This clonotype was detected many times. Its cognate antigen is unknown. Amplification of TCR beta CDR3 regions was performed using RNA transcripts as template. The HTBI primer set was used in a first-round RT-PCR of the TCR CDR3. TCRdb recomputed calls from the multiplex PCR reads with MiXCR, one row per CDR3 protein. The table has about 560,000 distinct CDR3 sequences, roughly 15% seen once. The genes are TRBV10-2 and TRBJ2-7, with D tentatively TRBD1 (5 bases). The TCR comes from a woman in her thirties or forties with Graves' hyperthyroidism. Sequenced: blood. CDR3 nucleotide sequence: TGCGCCAGCAGTGAGGGTGAGGACACTGGGCGGAGCGAGCAGTACTTC. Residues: CASSEGEDTGRSEQYF.